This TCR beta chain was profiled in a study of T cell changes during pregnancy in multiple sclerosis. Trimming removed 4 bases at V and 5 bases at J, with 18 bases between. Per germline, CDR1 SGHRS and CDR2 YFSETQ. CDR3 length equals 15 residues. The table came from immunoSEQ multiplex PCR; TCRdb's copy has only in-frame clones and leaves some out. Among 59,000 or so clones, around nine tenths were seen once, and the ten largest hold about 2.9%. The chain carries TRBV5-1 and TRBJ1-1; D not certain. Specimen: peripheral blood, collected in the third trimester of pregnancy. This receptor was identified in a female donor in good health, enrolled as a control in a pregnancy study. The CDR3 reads CASSPSGRVETEAFF. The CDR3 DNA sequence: TGCGCCAGCAGCCCGTCCGGTCGGGTGGAAACTGAAGCTTTCTTT.